What follows is one TCR beta chain and its context. This sample's treatment: oral pan-JAK inhibitor, 5-10 mg twice daily. This record comes from a study of CD8+ T cells in alopecia areata. Overall study context: Patients remained on tofacitinib for 6 to 18 months and then went 6 months without it.

In each case, RNA was isolated and then reverse transcribed into cDNA as the sequencing template. The repertoire was sequenced with immunoSEQ multiplex PCR; TCRdb's copy has only in-frame clones and lacks some. The sample records about 190,000 clones, approximately 60% being singletons. The CDR3 spans 17 residues. Germline V gives CDR1 SQVTM, CDR2 ANQGSEA. V dropped 7 bases and J dropped 0; count of bases not matched to a gene: 16. This receptor was taken from a human donor with alopecia areata. The rearrangement links TRBV29-1 to TRBJ2-7; 9 positions match TRBD1. The source was CD4+ T cells sorted from blood, collected at week 4, from a patient treated with tofacitinib. The DNA of the CDR3 is TGCAGCGCGCAGGGACAGGGTGGCCAAGTGGCCTCCTACGAGCAGTACTTC. Protein product: CSAQGQGGQVASYEQYF.